One and the same sample provided the 30 T cell receptor beta chains below, sequenced in a study of CXCR3-negative and CXCR3-positive naive CD8 T cells. General study findings and limits: Naive cells that were CXCR3-positive had more hydrophobic TRB CDR3s (compared with CXCR3-negative naive cells).

5' RACE with UMI labels generated the TRB cDNA libraries. TCRdb re-analyzed the 5' RACE reads; it lists each CDR3 protein once, without DNA. This table holds over 95,000 distinct CDR3 sequences. No antigens are known for them. The sample comprised naive CXCR3+ CD8+ T cells from blood. Subset defined: CD45RO-CCR7+CD27+CD95- naive CD8+ T cells expressing CXCR3 (TNR3+). These receptor sequences come from a human donor in good health. Some clones in this sample may be carry-over from other donors' samples.

This rearrangement joins TRBV4-1 to TRBJ2-7; TCRdb picks TRBD2, but there is no DNA to check that call. This CDR3 has 17 amino acids. Germline V lookup: CDR1 MGHRA, CDR2 YSYEKL. CDR3 in amino acids: CASSPKDPSGVNYGQYF.

The chain carries TRBV14 and TRBJ2-7. CDR3 length: 16 residues. Germline CDR1 is SGHDN and CDR2 is FVKESK. The CDR3 sequence: CASSQDLRVGEDEQYF.

The rearrangement links TRBV4-1 to TRBJ2-7; the TRBD2 assignment by TCRdb is unverifiable without DNA. Germline assignment: CDR1 MGHRA and CDR2 YSYEKL. This CDR3 comprises 15 residues. The CDR3 loop is CASSPSTSGTYEQYF.

The chain joins TRBV25-1 to TRBJ2-5; the D call from TCRdb, TRBD2, cannot be confirmed without DNA. The CDR3 has 15 amino acids. Looked up from germline, CDR1 is MGHDK and CDR2 is SYGVNS. This CDR3 is CASSQYFGPQETQYF. The complete variable domain, with remaining parts taken from reference TRBV25-1 and TRBJ2-5, reads EADIYQTPRYLVIGTGKKITLECSQTMGHDKMYWYQQDPGMELHLIHYSYGVNSTEKGDLSSESTVSRIRTEHFPLTLESARPSHTSQYLCASSQYFGPQETQYFGPGTRLLVL.

V is TRBV11-2 and J is TRBJ2-5; TCRdb's D call, TRBD1, is unchecked because there is no DNA. CDR1 and CDR2 from the germline V gene are SGHAT and FQNNGV. The CDR3 has 16 amino acids. The CDR3 spells CASSLSPTGGKETQYF.

The rearrangement uses TRBV5-1 and TRBJ2-1; the D gene TCRdb calls, TRBD2, cannot be checked with no DNA. Germline V gene lookup returns CDR1 SGHRS and CDR2 YFSETQ. The CDR3 runs 15 residues. This CDR3 is CASSTGLAGYNEQFF.

The chain is built from TRBV28 and TRBJ1-5; TCRdb reports TRBD1, a call that lacks DNA to check it against. Germline V lookup: CDR1 MDHEN, CDR2 SYDVKM. The CDR3 is 14 amino acids. The CDR3 loop reads CASSLLGGAQPQHF.

The CDR3 sequence: CASSLVIIGQSYNSPLHF. V and J are TRBV7-2 and TRBJ1-6. The CDR3 length is 18 residues. The germline gives CDR1 SGHTA, CDR2 FQGNSA.

Here the CDR3 reads CSAPRGADEQFF. This rearrangement joins TRBV20-1 to TRBJ2-1; the D gene TCRdb calls, TRBD1, cannot be checked with no DNA. The germline gives CDR1 DFQATT, CDR2 SNEGSKA (reference sequence). This CDR3 region has 12 residues.

The gene calls are TRBV28 and TRBJ2-2; TCRdb's D call of TRBD1 is untestable without DNA. The CDR3 is 17 residues long. Germline assignment: CDR1 MDHEN and CDR2 SYDVKM. This chain's CDR3 is CASSFPSRTGMSGELFF.

This chain joins TRBV6-5 and TRBJ2-1; there is no DNA to check the TCRdb D call of TRBD1. Germline CDR1 MNHEY, CDR2 SVGAGI. The CDR3 has 13 amino acids. CDR3: CASSYEGYNEQFF.

The rearrangement uses TRBV5-1 and TRBJ2-2; TCRdb picks TRBD1, but there is no DNA to check that call. Germline V lookup: CDR1 SGHRS, CDR2 YFSETQ. The CDR3 has 15 amino acids. The CDR3 reads CASSRDRGNTGELFF.

The chain joins TRBV18 to TRBJ2-7. CDR3 size: 14 residues. Germline V gene lookup returns CDR1 KGHSH and CDR2 LQKENI. The CDR3 here is CASSQSAFPYEQYF.

This sequence joins TRBV27 and TRBJ2-1. Germline CDR1 is MNHEY and CDR2 is SMNVEV (reference sequence). This CDR3 spans 14 amino acids. The CDR3 region is CASPKSRRYNEQFF.

The chain links TRBV11-2 to TRBJ2-1. CDR3 length: 11 amino acids. CDR1 is SGHAT and CDR2 is FQNNGV in the germline V gene. This CDR3 is CASSFTAEQFF.

The V call is TRBV12-3 or TRBV12-4, the J call TRBJ2-1; TCRdb's assignment of TRBD2 cannot be checked, as there is no DNA. The CDR3 is made up of 16 amino acids. The CDR3 loop reads CASTPEVGRATDEQFF.

The gene calls are TRBV11-3 and TRBJ2-1. Germline-derived CDR1 and CDR2 are SGHNT and YENEEA. The CDR3 is 12 amino acids. This CDR3 is CASSSSRALQFF.

V usage is TRBV2 and J usage is TRBJ1-1; TCRdb lists TRBD1, though no DNA is available to test this call. This CDR3 region has 17 residues. Germline-derived CDR1 and CDR2 are SNHLY and FYNNEI. CDR3 residues: CAISRRGDRGLGTEAFF.

The chain carries TRBV6-2 or TRBV6-3 and TRBJ2-7; lacking DNA, the TRBD2 call made by TCRdb goes unchecked. This CDR3 has 15 residues. Looked up from germline, CDR1 is MNHEY and CDR2 is SVGEGT. This CDR3 reads CASSYESGRVGEQYF.

This sequence joins TRBV20-1 and TRBJ1-3. CDR1 is DFQATT and CDR2 is SNEGSKA in the germline V gene (reference sequence). The CDR3 extends over 16 amino acids. This chain's CDR3 is CSARDEPKSSGNTIYF.

The chain is built from TRBV30 and TRBJ2-1; the D call from TCRdb, TRBD1, cannot be confirmed without DNA. Per germline, CDR1 GTSNPN and CDR2 SVGIG (reference sequence). The length of the CDR3 is 14 residues. The CDR3 spells CAWSVLGGRDEQFF.

V usage is TRBV29-1 and J usage is TRBJ2-7; TCRdb outputs TRBD2, but without DNA this stays unchecked. CDR3 length: 13 amino acids. CDR1 and CDR2 from the germline V gene are SQVTM and ANQGSEA. Here the CDR3 reads CSVEGLVSDEQYF.

The chain uses TRBV20-1 and TRBJ2-1. The CDR3 length is 14 residues. CDR1 and CDR2 (germline): DFQATT, SNEGSKA (reference sequence). CDR3: CSAREIGVHDEQFF.

The chain uses TRBV12-3 or TRBV12-4 and TRBJ2-1; the TCRdb D gene call, TRBD1, has no DNA to confirm it. The CDR3 totals 15 residues. CDR3 protein: CASSLEAGGWDEQFF.

The chain combines TRBV2 with TRBJ2-7; TCRdb calls TRBD1, which cannot be checked without DNA. Germline V lookup: CDR1 SNHLY, CDR2 FYNNEI. The CDR3 is 13 amino acids. The CDR3 loop is CASSVLDIYEQYF.

This rearrangement joins TRBV19 to TRBJ2-6. The CDR3 length is 16 residues. The germline V gene has CDR1 LNHDA and CDR2 SQIVND (reference sequence). The CDR3 spells CASSISKITGANVLTF.

The chain combines TRBV19 with TRBJ2-3; TCRdb's D gene call, TRBD1, goes unchecked for lack of DNA. CDR1 is LNHDA and CDR2 is SQIVND in the germline V gene (reference sequence). This CDR3 has 15 amino acids. CDR3 sequence reads: CASSIGTGSTDTQYF. The full variable domain, completed using reference TRBV19 and TRBJ2-3, is DGGITQSPKYLFRKEGQNVTLSCEQNLNHDAMYWYRQDPGQGLRLIYYSQIVNDFQKGDIAEGYSVSREKKESFPLTVTSAQKNPTAFYLCASSIGTGSTDTQYFGPGTRLTVL.

This chain links TRBV9 with TRBJ2-7. The CDR3 runs 15 residues. Germline V gene sequence: CDR1 SGDLS, CDR2 YYNGEE. Here the CDR3 reads CASSVAGASSYEQYF.

V gene TRBV28 combines with J gene TRBJ2-5; TCRdb's D call, TRBD1, is unchecked because there is no DNA. Per germline, CDR1 MDHEN and CDR2 SYDVKM. CDR3 length equals 15 residues. This CDR3 is CASSPDGISVETQYF.

This chain connects TRBV29-1 to TRBJ1-1; the TCRdb D gene call, TRBD1, has no DNA to confirm it. The CDR3 length is 15 residues. From germline, CDR1 is SQVTM and CDR2 ANQGSEA. The CDR3 protein is CSVPVSGNPGAEAFF.